This is a list of T cell receptor beta chains from one sample in a study of T cells in Graves' hyperthyroidism and ophthalmopathy. A single record per CDR3 protein comes from TCRdb applying MiXCR to the multiplex PCR reads. The repertoire consists of a few hundred thousand distinct CDR3 sequences, with approximately 15% occurring once and the leading ten covering 14%. The sequencing input was blood. These receptors all come from a woman aged 18-30 years with Graves' hyperthyroidism. Each CDR3 is given with its conserved first and last residue. The D gene is left open where the match is weak. Some rows have no size entry. The others give once, few or many, or a class for an expanded clone.

clone size,J gene,D gene,V gene,CDR3 DNA,CDR3 protein
many,TRBJ2-2,TRBD1,TRBV2,TGTGCCAGTGCCCGGGACAGGGGGAACGAGGAGCTGTTTTTT,CASARDRGNEELFF
many,TRBJ2-1,-,TRBV20-1,TGCAGTGCTAGAGTGGGCGCCCCTTCCTACAATGAGCAGTTCTTC,CSARVGAPSYNEQFF
few,TRBJ2-7,-,TRBV27,TGTGCCAGCAGCTGGGACGGAGCCTACGAGCAGTACTTC,CASSWDGAYEQYF
-,TRBJ2-1,-,TRBV24-1,TGTGCCACCAGTGATTTAGGAGGGGGTCAGGTTTACAATGAGCGGTTCTTC,CATSDLGGGQVYNERFF
many,TRBJ1-1,-,TRBV6-1,TGTGCCAGCACCATTAGATTCGGTGGAGACACTGAAGCTTTCTTT,CASTIRFGGDTEAFF
many,TRBJ1-1,TRBD1,TRBV20-1,TGCAGTGCCTCCGATACCGGGACAGGGGGTACTGAAGCTTTCTTT,CSASDTGTGGTEAFF
-,TRBJ1-1,-,TRBV14,TGTGCCAGCAGCCTAAGTGGGACACAAGGGGGGAACCCTGAAGCTTTCTTT,CASSLSGTQGGNPEAFF
few,TRBJ1-6,-,TRBV19,TGTGCCAGTAGTATAGATCGCCAGGTTGATTCACCCCTCCACTTT,CASSIDRQVDSPLHF
once,TRBJ1-3,TRBD1,TRBV29-1,TGCAGCGGGGGGACAGGGGTTCCCAACTCTGGAAACACCATATATTTT,CSGGTGVPNSGNTIYF
-,TRBJ2-3,-,TRBV4-1,TGCGCCAGCAGCCAAGATCTCTCTGACCACGGGGAAGCCTACACAGATACGCAGTATTTT,CASSQDLSDHGEAYTDTQYF
-,TRBJ2-3,-,TRBV5-1,TGCGCCAGCAGCTTGGGAACCCAGGGCTGGGATACGCAGTATTTT,CASSLGTQGWDTQYF
many,TRBJ2-7,-,TRBV12-3/TRBV12-4,TGTGCCAGCTCGGAGAACCGGTGGAAAGAGCAGTACTTC,CASSENRWKEQYF
-,TRBJ1-2,TRBD1,TRBV27,TGTGCCAGCAGTTTCCGGACAGGAGCTTTGGGCTATGGCTACACCTTC,CASSFRTGALGYGYTF
many,TRBJ2-2,-,TRBV3-1,TGTGCCAGCAGCCAAAAAAAACAGGGATCGAACACCGGGGAGCTGTTTTTT,CASSQKKQGSNTGELFF
many,TRBJ1-6,-,TRBV7-8,TGTGCCAGCAGCATCCGGGACAATAGGTCACCCCTCCACTTT,CASSIRDNRSPLHF
-,TRBJ2-7,-,TRBV6-5,TGTGCCAGCAGTTACTCCCCGTCAATAGGGCCAAACTCCTACGAGCAGTACTTC,CASSYSPSIGPNSYEQYF
few,TRBJ1-1,TRBD1,TRBV19,TGTGCCAGTAGTATACGGACAGGGAACGGGAACACTGAAGCTTTCTTT,CASSIRTGNGNTEAFF
many,TRBJ2-3,-,TRBV20-1,TGCAGTGCTTGTGACAGGTTGAGCACAGATACGCAGTATTTT,CSACDRLSTDTQYF
many,TRBJ2-5,TRBD2,TRBV3-1,TGTGCCAGCAGCTACAGCGGGAGGGCCACTGAGACCCAGTACTTC,CASSYSGRATETQYF
many,TRBJ2-1,-,TRBV18,TGTGCCAGCTCACCACCCGGGGCCCCCTTGGGGCAGTTCTTC,CASSPPGAPLGQFF
once,TRBJ1-6,-,TRBV7-2,TGTGCCAGCAGCTTAGTGGGGGCAGGATCACCCCTCCACTTT,CASSLVGAGSPLHF
many,TRBJ1-2,-,TRBV12-3/TRBV12-4,TGTGCCAGCAGTTCCCAGGACAGAACCTATGGCTACACCTTC,CASSSQDRTYGYTF
many,TRBJ1-4,TRBD1,TRBV11-1,TGTGCCAGCAGCCAGGGGGGGACGACTAATGAAAAACTGTTTTTT,CASSQGGTTNEKLFF
many,TRBJ2-7,-,TRBV7-2,TGTGCCAGCAGCTTAGAGGCGGGAATATTCCCCCAGGAGCAGTACTTC,CASSLEAGIFPQEQYF
many,TRBJ2-1,TRBD1,TRBV11-3,TGTGCCAGCAGCTCCCCGGGACAGGGAGGTTCAGATGAGCAGTTCTTC,CASSSPGQGGSDEQFF
few,TRBJ2-2,TRBD1,TRBV12-3/TRBV12-4,TGTGCCAGCAGAAGAGGACAGGGTGGCGGGGAGCTGTTTTTT,CASRRGQGGGELFF
few,TRBJ2-6,-,TRBV11-3,TGTGCCAGCAGCTTAGATGTGAGCTCTGGGGCCAACGTCCTGACTTTC,CASSLDVSSGANVLTF
many,TRBJ1-4,-,TRBV2,TGTGCCAGCAGTGAAGCTGGGGCCTCTAATGAAAAACTGTTTTTT,CASSEAGASNEKLFF
few,TRBJ2-3,-,TRBV27,TGTGCCAGCAGTCACCCTAGCACAGATACGCAGTATTTT,CASSHPSTDTQYF
many,TRBJ2-2,TRBD2,TRBV7-2,TGTGCCAGCAGCCCTGCTAGCGGGAGGGCCCGCACCGGGGAGCTGTTTTTT,CASSPASGRARTGELFF
many,TRBJ2-1,TRBD2,TRBV12-3/TRBV12-4,TGTGCCAGCAGTGAGATTGCGGGAGGACCATACAATGAGCAGTTCTTC,CASSEIAGGPYNEQFF
few,TRBJ2-3,-,TRBV4-1,TGCGCCAGCAGCCAAGATCTGAGTACACATGGCACAGATACGCAGTATTTT,CASSQDLSTHGTDTQYF